Presented here are 11 T cell receptor beta chains from one specimen sequenced in a study of blood T cell repertoires in COVID-19. This table comes from immunoSEQ multiplex PCR, and its TCRdb copy is limited to in-frame clones, with some not included. This repertoire shows 40,000 to 65,000 clones, almost 85% found once; its top ten account for about 14%. Sequencing was carried out using peripheral blood. Every receptor here comes from a human donor in a cohort sampled during active COVID-19.

Here the CDR3 reads CASSLSAFTNTGELFF. Here the CDR3 DNA reads TGTGCCAGCAGTTTATCGGCATTCACGAACACCGGGGAGCTGTTTTTT. The chain is built from TRBV27 and TRBJ2-2, with D unresolved. Germline V gene lookup returns CDR1 MNHEY and CDR2 SMNVEV (reference sequence). The CDR3 is 16 residues long. Trimming took off 0 bases at V and 0 bases at J, with 8 bases between the two ends.

This sequence joins TRBV27 and TRBJ2-7; 8 positions match TRBD1. The CDR3 extends over 15 amino acids. V gave up 3 bases and J gave up 2 bases; unmatched junction bases: 6. Germline CDR1 MNHEY, CDR2 SMNVEV (reference sequence). DNA of the CDR3: TGTGCCAGCAGTTTGGGGCAGGGGGCCACCTACGAGCAGTACTTC. This translates into CASSLGQGATYEQYF.

This clone was detected a few times. V is TRBV4-1 and J is TRBJ2-7, with D maybe TRBD2 (5 bases). Trimming removed 0 bases from V and 6 bases from J, with 15 bases in between. CDR1 is MGHRA, CDR2 YSYEKL, per germline. The CDR3 totals 15 residues. The CDR3 sequence: CASSQDVGRLSEQYF. In DNA, the CDR3 is TGCGCCAGCAGCCAAGATGTGGGGAGATTATCCGAGCAGTACTTC.

The chain employs TRBV13 and TRBJ2-2; D possibly corresponds to TRBD2 (7 bases). CDR3 length: 15 amino acids. V lost 7 bases to trimming and J lost 4 bases, with 16 bases between them. Germline V gives CDR1 PRHDT, CDR2 FYEKMQ (reference sequence). The CDR3 here is CASMFRGTTTGELFF. CDR3 nucleotide sequence: TGTGCCAGCATGTTTAGGGGGACTACCACCGGGGAGCTGTTTTTT.

This clone was observed once. CDR3 protein: CASSLGDRVSPLHF. The DNA for the CDR3 is TGTGCCAGCAGCTTGGGGGACAGGGTTTCACCCCTCCACTTT. This chain links TRBV11-1 with TRBJ1-6; 9 bases match TRBD1. CDR1 and CDR2 (germline): SGHAT, FQDESV (reference sequence). With V trimmed by 3 bases and J by 9 bases, 3 bases remained unmatched. The CDR3 spans 14 residues. The entire variable domain, with the rest obtained from reference TRBV11-1 and TRBJ1-6, is as follows: EAEVAQSPRYKITEKSQAVAFWCDPISGHATLYWYRQILGQGPELLVQFQDESVVDDSQLPKDRFSAERLKGVDSTLKIQPAELGDSAMYLCASSLGDRVSPLHFGNGTRLTVT.

The genes are TRBV6-5 and TRBJ2-1; TRBD2 matches 8 bases. The CDR3 consists of 15 residues. Trimming removed 6 bases from V and 7 bases from J; junction bases left unmatched: 11. Germline values: CDR1 MNHEY, CDR2 SVGAGI. CDR3 nucleotides: TGTGCCAGCAGCCTCTATAGCGGGGAGACTAATGAGCAGTTCTTC. Amino acid sequence: CASSLYSGETNEQFF.

This sequence joins TRBV27 and TRBJ2-3, with 10 bases lining up with TRBD2. Germline V gene sequence: CDR1 MNHEY, CDR2 SMNVEV (reference sequence). The CDR3 covers 16 residues. Germline trimming cut 3 bases from V and 5 bases from J; bases unmatched to any gene: 8. This CDR3 is CASSLSSGGARDTQYF. Written as DNA, the CDR3 is TGTGCCAGCAGTTTGTCCAGCGGGGGGGCCAGAGATACGCAGTATTTT.

J is TRBJ2-3 and V is TRBV28, with 8 positions matching TRBD2. The germline V gene has CDR1 MDHEN and CDR2 SYDVKM. The CDR3 is made up of 14 amino acids. V shed 10 bases, J shed 5 bases, and the junction held 11 bases outside the gene matches. CDR3 in amino acids: CATMRGLGVDTQYF. The DNA of the CDR3 is TGTGCCACCATGCGGGGACTAGGGGTAGATACGCAGTATTTT.

This clone was detected only a few times. The chain links TRBV5-1 to TRBJ2-2; D is ambiguous. CDR1 is SGHRS, CDR2 YFSETQ, per germline. The CDR3 loop spans 13 amino acids. V lost 6 bases and J 2 bases, leaving 8 bases between the germline ends. The CDR3 loop reads CASTPRNTGELFF. CDR3 nucleotides: TGCGCCAGCACCCCCAGAAACACCGGGGAGCTGTTTTTT.

The J gene is TRBJ1-4, the V gene TRBV7-8; D unclear. The CDR3 totals 17 residues. The V gene's germline CDR1 is SGHVS and CDR2 FQNEAQ. V lost 1 base, J lost 3 bases, and 15 bases lay in between. CDR3 sequence reads: CASSLGGGRDPNEKLFF. DNA for the CDR3: TGTGCCAGCAGCTTAGGGGGAGGGCGCGATCCTAATGAAAAACTGTTTTTT.

This rearrangement joins TRBV29-1 to TRBJ2-1, with 9 bases that match TRBD1. The V gene's germline CDR1 is SQVTM and CDR2 ANQGSEA. V was clipped by 4 bases and J by 8 bases; unmatched bases: 9. The CDR3 loop spans 14 amino acids. CDR3 sequence (DNA): TGCAGCGTTGGGGGGACAGGGTTGGTCGATGAGCAGTTCTTC. Protein sequence: CSVGGTGLVDEQFF.